Listed below are T cell receptor beta chains from one sample, sequenced in a study of Ad26.COV2.S vaccination and SARS-CoV-2 variants. Assay used: immunoSEQ multiplex PCR; TCRdb lists only in-frame clones, some missing. This sample has more than 300,000 clones; 86% occur once, and the top ten carry around 10%. Sample: peripheral blood, taken in a trial of Ad26.COV2.S vaccine versus placebo. The receptor source for this set is a person between 18 and 59 years old who received the Ad26.COV2.S COVID-19 vaccine or a placebo. Each CDR3 is given with its conserved first and last residue. The D gene is left open where the match is weak. Part of the rows lack a size; the others show once, few, many or a class for expanded clones.

j_call: TRBJ2-6
clone_size: NA
d_call: NA
v_call: TRBV30
cdr3_aa: CAWTYGLPGANVLTF
cdr3_nt: TGTGCCTGGACATACGGCCTCCCTGGGGCCAACGTCCTGACTTTC

j_call: TRBJ2-2
clone_size: few
d_call: NA
v_call: TRBV19
cdr3_aa: CASSIGWRGRNTGELFF
cdr3_nt: TGTGCCAGTAGTATAGGCTGGCGGGGCCGTAACACCGGGGAGCTGTTTTTT

j_call: TRBJ2-7
clone_size: NA
d_call: NA
v_call: TRBV11-2
cdr3_aa: CASSELNQENEQYF
cdr3_nt: TGTGCCAGCAGCGAACTAAACCAGGAGAACGAGCAGTACTTC

j_call: TRBJ1-1
clone_size: once
d_call: NA
v_call: TRBV29-1
cdr3_aa: CSVGSGTVGAEAFF
cdr3_nt: TGCAGCGTTGGCTCCGGTACGGTGGGCGCTGAAGCTTTCTTT

j_call: TRBJ1-1
clone_size: NA
d_call: NA
v_call: TRBV10-3
cdr3_aa: CAISSKEGGAFF
cdr3_nt: TGTGCCATCAGTTCAAAGGAGGGAGGAGCTTTCTTT

j_call: TRBJ1-4
clone_size: few
d_call: TRBD1
v_call: TRBV13
cdr3_aa: CASSFRGQPNEKLFF
cdr3_nt: TGTGCCAGCAGCTTTCGGGGACAGCCTAATGAAAAACTGTTTTTT

j_call: TRBJ1-4
clone_size: NA
d_call: NA
v_call: TRBV12-3/TRBV12-4
cdr3_aa: CASSFAGSKLFF
cdr3_nt: TGTGCCAGCAGTTTCGCAGGGTCAAAACTGTTTTTT

j_call: TRBJ2-6
clone_size: NA
d_call: NA
v_call: TRBV18
cdr3_aa: CASSPETGIAANVLTF
cdr3_nt: TGTGCCAGCTCACCCGAGACGGGAATAGCGGCCAACGTCCTGACTTTC

j_call: TRBJ2-1
clone_size: once
d_call: NA
v_call: TRBV5-1
cdr3_aa: CASSLGVGGLGYNEQFF
cdr3_nt: TGCGCCAGCAGCTTGGGTGTCGGGGGCCTGGGTTACAATGAGCAGTTCTTC

j_call: TRBJ2-1
clone_size: NA
d_call: TRBD2
v_call: TRBV9
cdr3_aa: CASSVSGISYNEQFF
cdr3_nt: TGTGCCAGCAGCGTAAGCGGGATCTCCTACAATGAGCAGTTCTTC

j_call: TRBJ2-7
clone_size: NA
d_call: NA
v_call: TRBV7-9
cdr3_aa: CASSSGYSYEQYF
cdr3_nt: TGTGCCAGCAGCTCGGGTTACTCCTACGAGCAGTACTTC

j_call: TRBJ2-6
clone_size: NA
d_call: NA
v_call: TRBV3-1/TRBV3-2
cdr3_aa: CASSPDSPSGANVLTF
cdr3_nt: TGTGCCAGCAGTCCAGACAGTCCCTCTGGGGCCAACGTCCTGACTTTC

j_call: TRBJ2-1
clone_size: NA
d_call: NA
v_call: TRBV10-3
cdr3_aa: CAISIDSPFYNEQFF
cdr3_nt: TGTGCCATCAGTATAGACAGCCCATTCTACAATGAGCAGTTCTTC

j_call: TRBJ2-5
clone_size: NA
d_call: NA
v_call: TRBV7-9
cdr3_aa: CASSLYLASGETQYF
cdr3_nt: TGTGCCAGCAGCTTATACCTAGCGTCTGGAGAGACCCAGTACTTC

j_call: TRBJ1-1
clone_size: NA
d_call: NA
v_call: TRBV24-1
cdr3_aa: CATSDAGWTEAFF
cdr3_nt: TGTGCCACCAGTGACGCAGGGTGGACTGAAGCTTTCTTT

j_call: TRBJ1-1
clone_size: NA
d_call: NA
v_call: TRBV5-1
cdr3_aa: CASSFRDGREAFF
cdr3_nt: TGCGCCAGCAGTTTCAGGGACGGGAGAGAGGCTTTCTTT

j_call: TRBJ2-7
clone_size: NA
d_call: NA
v_call: TRBV19
cdr3_aa: CASSDGSGREQYF
cdr3_nt: TGTGCCAGTAGCGACGGGTCGGGACGGGAGCAGTACTTC

j_call: TRBJ2-7
clone_size: NA
d_call: NA
v_call: TRBV7-9
cdr3_aa: CASSLGVRGEAYEQYF
cdr3_nt: TGTGCCAGCAGCTTAGGTGTCAGGGGAGAGGCCTACGAGCAGTACTTC

j_call: TRBJ1-1
clone_size: once
d_call: NA
v_call: TRBV5-1
cdr3_aa: CASSLATGTGLDNTEAFF
cdr3_nt: TGCGCCAGCAGCTTGGCGACCGGGACGGGTTTAGATAACACTGAAGCTTTCTTT

j_call: TRBJ2-3
clone_size: NA
d_call: TRBD2
v_call: TRBV5-1
cdr3_aa: CASSAGTSGGTDTQYF
cdr3_nt: TGCGCCAGCAGCGCCGGGACTAGCGGGGGCACAGATACGCAGTATTTT

j_call: TRBJ2-7
clone_size: NA
d_call: TRBD2
v_call: TRBV19
cdr3_aa: CASSPIGGRGYEQYF
cdr3_nt: TGTGCCAGTAGTCCCATAGGCGGGAGAGGGTACGAGCAGTACTTC

j_call: TRBJ1-2
clone_size: NA
d_call: TRBD1
v_call: TRBV19
cdr3_aa: CASSHLTGEANYGYTF
cdr3_nt: TGTGCCAGTAGCCATCTGACAGGGGAGGCCAACTATGGCTACACCTTC

j_call: TRBJ2-1
clone_size: once
d_call: TRBD2
v_call: TRBV25-1
cdr3_aa: CASSVSSGPSPGFF
cdr3_nt: TGTGCCAGCAGTGTCTCTAGCGGCCCCTCTCCCGGGTTCTTC

j_call: TRBJ2-1
clone_size: NA
d_call: NA
v_call: TRBV5-1
cdr3_aa: CASSLAWGRDEQFF
cdr3_nt: TGCGCCAGCAGCTTGGCCTGGGGACGGGATGAGCAGTTCTTC

j_call: TRBJ2-3
clone_size: NA
d_call: TRBD2
v_call: TRBV25-1
cdr3_aa: CASRKGSGVGDTQYF
cdr3_nt: TGTGCCAGCCGAAAGGGGAGCGGGGTGGGAGATACGCAGTATTTT

j_call: TRBJ2-1
clone_size: NA
d_call: NA
v_call: TRBV27
cdr3_aa: CASSARERYNEQFF
cdr3_nt: TGTGCCAGCAGTGCCCGCGAGCGGTACAATGAGCAGTTCTTC

j_call: TRBJ2-1
clone_size: once
d_call: NA
v_call: TRBV4-3
cdr3_aa: CASSQDRRSEYNEQFF
cdr3_nt: TGCGCCAGCAGCCAAGATCGGCGGAGCGAATACAATGAGCAGTTCTTC

j_call: TRBJ2-7
clone_size: NA
d_call: NA
v_call: TRBV10-2
cdr3_aa: CASSDRLSYYEQYF
cdr3_nt: TGCGCCAGCAGCGACCGGCTCTCTTACTACGAGCAGTACTTC

j_call: TRBJ2-1
clone_size: NA
d_call: TRBD2
v_call: TRBV11-2
cdr3_aa: CASSYGRRSEQFF
cdr3_nt: TGTGCCAGCAGCTACGGGAGGAGGAGTGAGCAGTTCTTC

j_call: TRBJ1-2
clone_size: NA
d_call: NA
v_call: TRBV19
cdr3_aa: CASSINRVDYGYTF
cdr3_nt: TGTGCCAGTAGTATAAACAGGGTGGACTATGGCTACACCTTC

j_call: TRBJ2-2
clone_size: NA
d_call: NA
v_call: TRBV6-6
cdr3_aa: CASTVTGERELFF
cdr3_nt: TGTGCCAGCACCGTAACGGGGGAGCGGGAGCTGTTTTTT

j_call: TRBJ2-3
clone_size: NA
d_call: NA
v_call: TRBV19
cdr3_aa: CASSTLQGQLTDTQYF
cdr3_nt: TGTGCCAGTAGTACTCTTCAGGGACAACTCACAGATACGCAGTATTTT

j_call: TRBJ1-6
clone_size: NA
d_call: NA
v_call: TRBV5-4
cdr3_aa: CASSPGGGVHSPLHF
cdr3_nt: TGTGCCAGCAGCCCCGGCGGGGGGGTTCATTCACCCCTCCACTTT

j_call: TRBJ2-1
clone_size: NA
d_call: NA
v_call: TRBV5-6
cdr3_aa: CASSSGGQATPWEQFF
cdr3_nt: TGTGCCAGCAGCTCGGGGGGACAGGCTACCCCTTGGGAACAGTTCTTC

j_call: TRBJ2-7
clone_size: NA
d_call: NA
v_call: TRBV28
cdr3_aa: CASSQGSYEQYF
cdr3_nt: TGTGCCAGCAGTCAGGGATCCTACGAGCAGTACTTC

j_call: TRBJ1-2
clone_size: few
d_call: NA
v_call: TRBV23-1
cdr3_aa: CASSHRTARIDYTF
cdr3_nt: TGCGCCAGCAGTCATCGGACCGCCCGGATTGACTACACCTTC

j_call: TRBJ2-5
clone_size: NA
d_call: NA
v_call: TRBV7-2
cdr3_aa: CASSFSGRNQETQYF
cdr3_nt: TGTGCCAGCAGCTTTTCGGGACGGAACCAAGAGACCCAGTACTTC

j_call: TRBJ1-1
clone_size: NA
d_call: TRBD1
v_call: TRBV4-3
cdr3_aa: CASSRRTGGTEAFF
cdr3_nt: TGCGCCAGCAGCCGGAGGACAGGGGGCACTGAAGCTTTCTTT

j_call: TRBJ1-5
clone_size: NA
d_call: NA
v_call: TRBV24-1
cdr3_aa: CATGGTADQPQHF
cdr3_nt: TGTGCCACCGGCGGGACGGCGGATCAGCCCCAGCATTTT

j_call: TRBJ2-5
clone_size: once
d_call: NA
v_call: TRBV15
cdr3_aa: CATSRRSGGAETQYF
cdr3_nt: TGTGCCACCAGCAGGAGATCGGGGGGCGCAGAGACCCAGTACTTC

j_call: TRBJ2-2
clone_size: once
d_call: TRBD2
v_call: TRBV11-2
cdr3_aa: CASSLTSGFTGELFF
cdr3_nt: TGTGCCAGCAGCCTGACTAGCGGTTTCACCGGGGAGCTGTTTTTT

j_call: TRBJ1-6
clone_size: NA
d_call: NA
v_call: TRBV18
cdr3_aa: CASSPGISYNSPLHF
cdr3_nt: TGTGCCAGCTCACCAGGTATCTCCTATAATTCACCCCTCCACTTT

j_call: TRBJ1-5
clone_size: NA
d_call: TRBD1
v_call: TRBV5-1
cdr3_aa: CASSWDSPNQPQHF
cdr3_nt: TGCGCCAGCAGCTGGGACAGCCCGAATCAGCCCCAGCATTTT

j_call: TRBJ2-7
clone_size: NA
d_call: NA
v_call: TRBV6-2/TRBV6-3
cdr3_aa: CASSRKELGPYEQYF
cdr3_nt: TGTGCCAGCAGCCGCAAAGAGTTGGGTCCTTACGAGCAGTACTTC

j_call: TRBJ2-7
clone_size: NA
d_call: TRBD1
v_call: TRBV11-3
cdr3_aa: CASSLGGTDGHYEQYF
cdr3_nt: TGTGCCAGCAGCTTAGGAGGGACAGACGGGCACTACGAGCAGTACTTC

j_call: TRBJ2-4
clone_size: NA
d_call: NA
v_call: TRBV15
cdr3_aa: CATSRDRRGSVIQYF
cdr3_nt: TGTGCCACCAGCAGAGATCGGCGGGGTTCCGTCATTCAGTACTTC

j_call: TRBJ1-4
clone_size: NA
d_call: NA
v_call: TRBV27
cdr3_aa: CASSQATISIEKLFF
cdr3_nt: TGTGCCAGCAGTCAAGCCACCATAAGTATCGAAAAACTGTTTTTT

j_call: TRBJ2-7
clone_size: NA
d_call: TRBD1
v_call: TRBV5-4
cdr3_aa: CASSWDRDREQYF
cdr3_nt: TGTGCCAGCAGCTGGGACAGGGATCGCGAGCAGTACTTC

j_call: TRBJ2-3
clone_size: NA
d_call: NA
v_call: TRBV6-5
cdr3_aa: CASRPGGGGTDTQYF
cdr3_nt: TGTGCCAGCAGACCAGGGGGGGGAGGCACAGATACGCAGTATTTT

j_call: TRBJ2-7
clone_size: NA
d_call: NA
v_call: TRBV4-2
cdr3_aa: CASSQDRLLEQGIYEQYF
cdr3_nt: TGTGCCAGCAGCCAAGACCGACTCCTGGAACAGGGCATTTACGAACAGTACTTC

j_call: TRBJ2-2
clone_size: NA
d_call: NA
v_call: TRBV6-2/TRBV6-3
cdr3_aa: CASSYDPAELFF
cdr3_nt: TGTGCCAGCAGTTACGACCCAGCGGAGCTGTTTTTT

j_call: TRBJ1-1
clone_size: NA
d_call: NA
v_call: TRBV14
cdr3_aa: CASSRVTLGEAFF
cdr3_nt: TGTGCCAGCAGCCGGGTGACTCTGGGTGAAGCTTTCTTT

j_call: TRBJ2-7
clone_size: NA
d_call: TRBD2
v_call: TRBV6-5
cdr3_aa: CASSRGGGPREYF
cdr3_nt: TGTGCCAGCAGTCGCGGCGGGGGGCCCAGGGAGTACTTC

j_call: TRBJ2-7
clone_size: NA
d_call: NA
v_call: TRBV21-1
cdr3_aa: CASPSMKRGFYEQYF
cdr3_nt: TGTGCCAGCCCCTCAATGAAGCGGGGATTCTACGAGCAGTACTTC

j_call: TRBJ1-1
clone_size: NA
d_call: NA
v_call: TRBV28
cdr3_aa: CASSRFRMNTEAFF
cdr3_nt: TGTGCCAGCAGTCGATTCAGGATGAACACTGAAGCTTTCTTT

j_call: TRBJ1-1
clone_size: NA
d_call: NA
v_call: TRBV11-2
cdr3_aa: CASSLPTQVGTEAFF
cdr3_nt: TGTGCCAGCAGCTTACCTACCCAGGTGGGGACTGAAGCTTTCTTT

j_call: TRBJ1-2
clone_size: NA
d_call: TRBD1
v_call: TRBV6-5
cdr3_aa: CASRGTGPPYGYTF
cdr3_nt: TGTGCCAGCAGGGGGACAGGCCCCCCCTATGGCTACACCTTC